The following is a T cell receptor beta chain sequence with its context. Antigen unknown. The sample holds other DNA sequences that translate to the same CDR3. It was into CD45RA+ naive and CD45RA-negative memory subsets that the CD4+ cells were split. The source of the sample is a study of shared clonotypes between healthy human individuals. Study findings and constraints: Relative to their counterparts shared across all four donors, non-shared clonotypes exhibited diminished generation probabilities. Limited genetic and exposure-history diversity came from having few donors.

Assay: immunoSEQ multiplex PCR; the TCRdb copy retains only in-frame clones and omits some. The data hold around 1.6 million clones, with approximately 98% observed a single time. The CDR3 has 13 residues. V lost 4 bases to trimming and J lost 1 base, with 5 bases between them. Germline-derived CDR1 and CDR2 are MNHNS and SASEGT. Input material: naive CD4+ T cells sorted from blood. The subset was: CD45RA+ positively selected. V usage is TRBV6-1 and J usage is TRBJ1-5; D unclear. The TCR sequence derives from a man aged 30 to 39 in good health. The CDR3 protein is CASSGGSNQPQHF. CDR3 bases: TGTGCCAGCAGTGGAGGGAGCAATCAGCCCCAGCATTTT.